This entry is about one T cell receptor (beta chain). Its specificity is not known. CDR1 SNHLY and CDR2 FYNNEI come from the germline V gene. The CDR3 extends over 17 amino acids. The J segment lost 0 bases and the V segment lost 0 bases, leaving 5 bases of the junction unmatched. These data are taken from a study of T cell repertoires and HLA-DP antigens. Primers targeted 54 TRBV and 13 TRBJ segments. Clones were read by immunoSEQ multiplex PCR, and TCRdb kept only the in-frame ones, dropping some. This sample has about 120,000 clones, with 90% to 95% found just once. The chain employs TRBV2 and TRBJ1-3, with TRBD1 matching over 7 bases. The specimen was CD4+ T cells from PBMCs. The source is a young woman in good health and CMV-seronegative. CDR3: CASSEAIPGGSGNTIYF. The CDR3 DNA sequence: TGTGCCAGCAGTGAAGCAATTCCAGGGGGCTCTGGAAACACCATATATTTT.